Below, 28 T cell receptor beta chains from the same sample are listed, as sequenced in a study of blood T cells in healthy people across ages (dated by TCRdb to the mid-2010s). Library preparation employed 5' RACE. The reads were generated on an Illumina HiSeq 2500. A second 7 to 11 cycle PCR used a sample-barcoded 5' primer and a J-beta primer mix. TCRdb handled the public reads itself, with Q25 trimming in fastp and clone calling in MiXCR, and kept productive beta chains. All rows with the same CDR3 protein become a single entry with the most common DNA and genes. This sample gives 1,500,000 or so distinct CDR3 sequences in total; roughly 43% of them show up just once. The ten largest clones capture about 4.1% of the sample. Sequencing input: blood. The receptors come from a woman aged 18-30 years in good health.

This clonotype turned up a few times. The rearrangement links TRBV12-3 or TRBV12-4 to TRBJ2-5, with a possible D match to TRBD2 (7 bases). CDR3 length: 14 residues. The V and J ends lost 6 bases and 5 bases respectively, with 16 bases between them. The CDR3 nucleotides are TGTGCCAGCAGCTTCCGGGGGGCCTTGGAGACCCAGTACTTC. Translation gives CASSFRGALETQYF.

This chain links TRBV12-3 or TRBV12-4 with TRBJ2-5, with TRBD2 as a possible D gene (5 bases). Deletions cut 6 bases from V and 5 bases from J, with 19 bases between. CDR3 length: 15 residues. For the CDR3, the DNA is TGTGCCAGCAGCCGTAGTGCCTCTAGCCAGGAGACCCAGTACTTC. It codes for CASSRSASSQETQYF.

For this clonotype: A read error may account for a junction end that differs from germline. The rearrangement joins TRBV4-3 to TRBJ1-6; 7 bases map to TRBD1. CDR3 size: 16 residues. Germline loops: CDR1 LGHNA, CDR2 YSLEER. The CDR3 DNA is TGCGCCATCAGCCCCGGCCAGGGGGAGGCGAATTCACCCCTCCACTTT. Translation: CAISPGQGEANSPLHF.

V gene TRBV7-3 combines with J gene TRBJ1-2; D gene ambiguous. The CDR3 is made up of 12 amino acids. CDR1 and CDR2 from the germline V gene are SGHTA and FQGTGA. The V gene lost 1 base and the J gene lost 4 bases, with 4 bases spanning the gap. CDR3 in DNA: TGTGCCAGCAGCTTAAAATTCTATGGCTACACCTTC. Protein: CASSLKFYGYTF.

This clonotype was counted a few times. This chain connects TRBV4-3 to TRBJ2-6, with D tentatively TRBD1 (5 bases). Germline V gives CDR1 LGHNA, CDR2 YSLEER. CDR3 size: 19 residues. Trimming stripped 0 bases from V and 1 base from J, with 16 bases between. The CDR3 loop reads CASSQDRLRGSSGANVLTF. The CDR3 bases are TGCGCCAGCAGCCAAGATCGGTTAAGGGGATCTTCTGGGGCCAACGTCCTGACTTTC.

The chain employs TRBV24-1 and TRBJ1-5; the match to TRBD1 covers 8 bases. CDR1 is KGHDR and CDR2 is SFDVKD in the germline V gene. V shed 3 bases and J 6 bases; nucleotides not matched to a gene: 3. The CDR3 loop spans 14 amino acids. The CDR3 DNA follows: TGTGCCACCAGTGATCGACAGGGGCTTCAGCCCCAGCATTTT. As protein: CATSDRQGLQPQHF.

This chain uses TRBV27 with TRBJ1-1, with D unclear. The CDR3 extends over 14 amino acids. V was shortened by 5 bases and J by 3 bases, with 13 bases between the two germline ends. Germline values: CDR1 MNHEY, CDR2 SMNVEV (reference sequence). Here the CDR3 reads CASSILDGYTEAFF. The DNA for the CDR3 is TGTGCCAGCAGTATCTTGGACGGATACACTGAAGCTTTCTTT.

The chain joins TRBV20-1 to TRBJ2-4, with unresolved D. The J call could be wrong; TRBJ2-5 is a better fit for the DNA end. This CDR3 has 11 residues. From germline, CDR1 is DFQATT and CDR2 SNEGSKA (reference sequence). The DNA for the CDR3 is TGCAGTGCTCGGCTGAGGGAGACCCAGTACTTC. This translates into CSARLRETQYF.

This clonotype turned up a few times. This rearrangement joins TRBV20-1 to TRBJ2-3, with a weak D call TRBD2 (5 bases). The length of the CDR3 is 14 residues. V was trimmed by 3 bases and J by 1 base, leaving 11 bases between them. The germline CDR1 and CDR2 sequences are DFQATT and SNEGSKA (reference sequence). This chain's CDR3 is CSARVGAGTDTQYF. The CDR3, as DNA: TGCAGTGCTAGGGTGGGAGCGGGCACAGATACGCAGTATTTT.

In DNA, the CDR3 is TGTGCCAGCAGTCCCCGGGACGGACCTCTTATCCCCATCTACGAGCAGTACTTC. Protein sequence: CASSPRDGPLIPIYEQYF. This chain links TRBV21-1 with TRBJ2-7; TRBD1 was called by the table and not checked on the DNA. TRBV21-1 is a known pseudogene. This CDR3 has 18 amino acids.

This CDR3 reads CASSPDPYQETQYF. CDR3 DNA: TGTGCCAGCAGCCCCGATCCTTACCAAGAGACCCAGTACTTC. This chain connects TRBV9 to TRBJ2-5; D not certain. Germline V gene data show CDR1 as SGDLS and CDR2 as YYNGEE. The CDR3 consists of 14 residues. V lost 4 bases to trimming and J lost 0 bases, with 10 bases between them.

The chain recombines TRBV11-2 with TRBJ2-5; 10 nucleotides align to TRBD2. The germline V gene encodes CDR1 SGHAT and CDR2 FQNNGV. With V trimmed by 3 bases and J by 1 base, 20 bases remained unmatched. The CDR3 consists of 21 residues. The CDR3 here is CASSFPSWSDGSGRTQETQYF. As DNA, the CDR3 is TGTGCCAGCAGCTTTCCTAGCTGGTCGGACGGTAGCGGGAGGACCCAAGAGACCCAGTACTTC.

V usage is TRBV5-5 and J usage is TRBJ2-1, with TRBD2 as a possible D gene (5 bases). Germline values: CDR1 SGHKS, CDR2 YYEKEE (reference sequence). This CDR3 contains 17 residues. Deletions cut 2 bases from V and 5 bases from J, with 20 bases between. The CDR3 sequence is CASSFSPGKRGDNEQFF. DNA for the CDR3: TGTGCCAGCAGCTTCTCGCCCGGGAAGAGAGGTGACAATGAGCAGTTCTTC.

The chain recombines TRBV5-1 with TRBJ1-2, with 11 bases lining up with TRBD1. CDR3 length: 16 amino acids. Trimming at V came to 4 bases and at J to 1 base, leaving 6 bases not matched to a gene. Germline-derived CDR1 and CDR2 are SGHRS and YFSETQ. The CDR3, as DNA: TGCGCCAGCAGCCAAGGACAGGGGGCGTATAACTATGGCTACACCTTC. This translates into CASSQGQGAYNYGYTF.

V and J are TRBV20-1 and TRBJ2-7, with TRBD1 identical over 12 bases. In germline, CDR1 is DFQATT, CDR2 SNEGSKA (reference sequence). V dropped 2 bases and J dropped 3; count of bases not matched to a gene: 14. This CDR3 comprises 18 residues. CDR3 nucleotides: TGCAGTGCTAGAACCCCACCGGGACAGGGGGCTCCCCTCTACGAGCAGTACTTC. Encoded protein: CSARTPPGQGAPLYEQYF.

This clonotype was counted many times. The V gene is TRBV9, the J gene TRBJ1-2; D is possibly TRBD1 (5 bases). V was clipped by 2 bases and J by 3 bases, with 11 bases between them. The CDR3 is 14 residues long. Germline values: CDR1 SGDLS, CDR2 YYNGEE. CDR3 sequence (DNA): TGTGCCAGCAGCGTCGGGGGGGGTGACTATGGCTACACCTTC. Translating it yields CASSVGGGDYGYTF.

The J gene is TRBJ2-7, the V gene TRBV14, with 7 positions matching TRBD1. The trim removed 7 bases at V and 3 bases at J, leaving 12 bases unmatched. This CDR3 has 15 residues. Germline lookup yields CDR1 SGHDN and CDR2 FVKESK. CDR3 DNA sequence: TGTGCCAGCAACCCCCGACAGGGAATAGGCTACGAGCAGTACTTC. It translates to CASNPRQGIGYEQYF.

This clonotype was recorded many times. The rearrangement links TRBV12-3 or TRBV12-4 to TRBJ2-4, with D unclear. The CDR3 runs 14 residues. V was trimmed by 1 base and J by 5 bases, leaving 9 bases between them. In nucleotides, the CDR3 is TGTGCCAGCAGTTTAGGAACCTTCGAAAACATTCAGTACTTC. This encodes CASSLGTFENIQYF.

This clonotype turned up a few times. The chain has TRBV6-2 or TRBV6-3 and TRBJ1-2; possible D gene TRBD1, 6 bases. Between the trimmed V and J ends, which lost 4 bases and 6 bases, there was a span of 9 bases. CDR3 length equals 12 residues. Germline lookup yields CDR1 MNHEY and CDR2 SVGEGT. CDR3 in amino acids: CASSSRTDGYTF. The CDR3 DNA reads TGTGCCAGCAGTTCTCGGACAGATGGCTACACCTTC.

V usage is TRBV3-1 and J usage is TRBJ1-1; D not certain. The CDR3 is 12 residues long. Trimming cost V 4 bases and J 7 bases, with 10 bases left between them. The germline CDR1 and CDR2 sequences are LGHDT and YNNKEL (reference sequence). CDR3 loop: CASSLRNGEAFF. CDR3 nucleotide sequence: TGTGCCAGCAGCCTAAGGAACGGTGAAGCTTTCTTT.

This clonotype was counted a few times. The genes are TRBV3-1 and TRBJ1-1, with D possibly TRBD1 on 6 matching bases. This CDR3 has 13 residues. The ends were cut back, 2 bases at V and 6 bases at J, with 10 bases in the middle. Per germline, CDR1 LGHDT and CDR2 YNNKEL (reference sequence). CDR3 nucleotide sequence: TGTGCCAGCAGCCAAACCAGGGGAGCTGAAGCTTTCTTT. This encodes CASSQTRGAEAFF.

This clonotype has just a few counts. J is TRBJ2-7 and V is TRBV4-2; D is undetermined. Germline CDR1 and CDR2: LGHNA and YNFKEQ. V lost 2 bases, J lost 4 bases, and 9 bases lay in between. There are 13 residues in the CDR3. The CDR3 region is CASSQNTAYEQYF. CDR3 DNA: TGTGCCAGCAGCCAAAACACGGCTTACGAGCAGTACTTC.

The V gene is TRBV10-3, the J gene TRBJ1-2, with D perhaps TRBD1 (6 bases). With 3 bases removed from V and 4 bases from J, the gap between germline ends came to 15 bases. Germline CDR1 and CDR2: ENHRY and SYGVKD. The CDR3 has 15 amino acids. DNA for the CDR3: TGTGCCATCAGTGATGTCAGGGGCATGTCCTATGGCTACACCTTC. This translates into CAISDVRGMSYGYTF.

This chain joins TRBV2 and TRBJ1-5; 9 nucleotides agree with TRBD1. The CDR3 is 17 amino acids. After removal of 5 bases from V and 2 bases from J, the junction contained 10 bases not matched to a gene. CDR1 SNHLY and CDR2 FYNNEI come from the germline V gene. CDR3 coding DNA: TGTGCCAGCAGTAGACAGGGGGTGGCGTTGGGCAATCAGCCCCAGCATTTT. This encodes CASSRQGVALGNQPQHF.

This clonotype was detected only a few times. CDR3 in DNA: TGTGCCAGCAGCCACCCGGGACTAGCGGGATTTCTTTCTGGCACAGATACGCAGTATTTT. Translating gives CASSHPGLAGFLSGTDTQYF. The chain has TRBV3-1 and TRBJ2-3; 13 positions agree with TRBD2. CDR3 size: 20 residues. With V trimmed by 3 bases and J by 1 base, 13 bases remained unmatched. The germline gives CDR1 LGHDT, CDR2 YNNKEL (reference sequence).

This chain's CDR3 is CASSQEASGRGNEQYF. The CDR3 bases are TGTGCCAGCAGCCAAGAGGCTAGCGGGAGAGGTAACGAGCAGTACTTC. The rearrangement links TRBV3-1 to TRBJ2-5, with 10 bases fitting TRBD2. The J call may be incorrect, as the DNA end agrees better with TRBJ2-7. Germline V gene lookup returns CDR1 LGHDT and CDR2 YNNKEL (reference sequence). The CDR3 spans 16 residues.

This clonotype was seen more than once but under ten times. The CDR3 reads CASSVATPYTDTQYF. CDR3 nucleotide sequence: TGTGCCAGCAGCGTAGCTACACCCTACACAGATACGCAGTATTTT. This chain links TRBV9 with TRBJ2-3; D remains unclear. The germline V gene has CDR1 SGDLS and CDR2 YYNGEE. The CDR3 has 15 residues. Deletions cut 0 bases from V and 2 bases from J, with 10 bases between. Together with reference TRBV9 and TRBJ2-3, the CDR3 gives the full variable domain: DSGVTQTPKHLITATGQRVTLRCSPRSGDLSVYWYQQSLDQGLQFLIQYYNGEERAKGNILERFSAQQFPDLHSELNLSSLELGDSALYFCASSVATPYTDTQYFGPGTRLTVL.

The rearrangement links TRBV4-1 to TRBJ2-7; TRBD1 aligns across 10 bases. Germline CDR1 is MGHRA and CDR2 is YSYEKL. Losses at the gene ends were 2 bases for V and 0 bases for J; bases not matched to a gene: 4. The CDR3 has 16 amino acids. Here the CDR3 DNA reads TGCGCCAGCAGCCAATTTGGACAGGGGGGCTCCTACGAGCAGTACTTC. Translation gives CASSQFGQGGSYEQYF.